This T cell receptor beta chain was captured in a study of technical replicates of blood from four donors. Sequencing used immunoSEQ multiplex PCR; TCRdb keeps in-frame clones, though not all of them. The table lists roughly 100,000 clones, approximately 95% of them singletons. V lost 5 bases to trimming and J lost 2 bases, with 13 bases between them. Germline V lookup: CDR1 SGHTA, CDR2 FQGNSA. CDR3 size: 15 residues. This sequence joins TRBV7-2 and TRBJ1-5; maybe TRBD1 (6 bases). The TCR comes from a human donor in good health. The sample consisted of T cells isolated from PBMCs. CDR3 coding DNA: TGTGCCAGCAGCCCTCCAGGGGTGGGCAATCAGCCCCAGCATTTT. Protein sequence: CASSPPGVGNQPQHF.